The subject of this entry is one TCR beta chain. CDR1 and CDR2 from the germline V gene are LNHDA and SQIVND (reference sequence). The CDR3 length is 15 residues. Losses at the gene ends were 5 bases for V and 1 base for J; bases not matched to a gene: 4. These data are taken from a study of blood T cell repertoires in COVID-19. The method was immunoSEQ multiplex PCR; TCRdb's version includes in-frame clones alone and lacks a portion of them. Among 90,000 or so clones listed, 70% to 90% were seen once. The sequence derives from a human donor in a cohort sampled during active COVID-19. The V call is TRBV19, the J call TRBJ1-1; 10 nucleotides match TRBD1. The sample was peripheral blood. This CDR3 reads CASSARDRGNTEAFF. CDR3 in DNA: TGTGCCAGTAGTGCCCGGGACAGGGGGAACACTGAAGCTTTCTTT.